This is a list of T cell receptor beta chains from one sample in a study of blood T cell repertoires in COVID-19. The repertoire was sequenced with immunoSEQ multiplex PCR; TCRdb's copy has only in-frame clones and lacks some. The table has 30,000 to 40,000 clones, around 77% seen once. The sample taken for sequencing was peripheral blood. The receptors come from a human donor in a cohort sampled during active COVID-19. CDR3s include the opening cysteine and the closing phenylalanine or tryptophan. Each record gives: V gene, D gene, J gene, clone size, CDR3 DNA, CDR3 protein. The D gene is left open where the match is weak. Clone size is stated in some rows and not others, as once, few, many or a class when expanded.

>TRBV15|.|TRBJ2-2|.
TGTGCCACCAGCAGAGGACAGTTCACCTTCAAAAACACCGGGGAGCTGTTTTTT
CATSRGQFTFKNTGELFF
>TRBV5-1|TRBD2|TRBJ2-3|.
TGCGCCAGCAGCTTCACTCGGCGGGGGGGAGATACGCAGTATTTT
CASSFTRRGGDTQYF
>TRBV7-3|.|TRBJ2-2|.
TGTGCCAGCAGCCCGCTGAGGAGCGACACCGGGGAGCTGTTTTTT
CASSPLRSDTGELFF
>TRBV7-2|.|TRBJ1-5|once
TGTGCCAGCAGCTTACACTATAGCAATCAGCCCCAGCATTTT
CASSLHYSNQPQHF
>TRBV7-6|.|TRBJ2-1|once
TGTGCCAGCAGCCCTCGAGCGGACAATGAGCAGTTCTTC
CASSPRADNEQFF
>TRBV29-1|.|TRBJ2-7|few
TGCAGCGTCACGACTAGTTCCTACGAGCAGTACTTC
CSVTTSSYEQYF
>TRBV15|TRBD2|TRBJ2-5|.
TGTGCCACCAGCAGAGTTTACACGGGAGGCCAGTACTTC
CATSRVYTGGQYF
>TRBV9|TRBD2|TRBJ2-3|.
TGTGCCAGCAGCGTAGGGACTAGCGGGATCACAGATACGCAGTATTTT
CASSVGTSGITDTQYF
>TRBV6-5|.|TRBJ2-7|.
TGTGCCAGCATTTTCGGGGAGTCCTACGAGCAGTACTTC
CASIFGESYEQYF
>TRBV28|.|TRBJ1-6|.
TGTGCCAGCAGTTTAGCCCAGGGCCTGGGAAATTCACCCCTCCACTTT
CASSLAQGLGNSPLHF
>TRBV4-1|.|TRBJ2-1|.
TGCGCCAGCAGCCAAGATCCTCGCGGGGATTCCTACAATGAGCAGTTCTTC
CASSQDPRGDSYNEQFF
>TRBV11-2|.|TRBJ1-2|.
TGTGCCAGCAGCTTAGGCCTTGGGGGCCGCTATGGCTACACCTTC
CASSLGLGGRYGYTF
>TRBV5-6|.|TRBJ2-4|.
TGTGCCAGCAGCCTGAGAGAACTAGCCAAAAACATTCAGTACTTC
CASSLRELAKNIQYF
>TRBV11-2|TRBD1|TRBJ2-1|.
TGTGCCAGCAGCTACCTAGGGACAGGGAGTGTCTATGAGCAGTTCTTC
CASSYLGTGSVYEQFF
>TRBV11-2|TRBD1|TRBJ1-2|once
TGTGCCAGCAGCTCGAGGACAGGGGGTATCGGCTATGGCTACACCTTC
CASSSRTGGIGYGYTF
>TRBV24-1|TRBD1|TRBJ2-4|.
TGTGCCACCAGTGAGGCCGGGACAGGGGTCCAAAACATTCAGTACTTC
CATSEAGTGVQNIQYF
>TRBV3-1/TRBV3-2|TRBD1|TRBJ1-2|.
TGTGCCAGCAGCCAGGACAGGGAGGGCTACACCTTC
CASSQDREGYTF
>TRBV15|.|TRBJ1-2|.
TGTGCCACCAGCCCCACAGGGCGTAGGGGCTACACCTTC
CATSPTGRRGYTF
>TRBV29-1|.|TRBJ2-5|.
TGCAGCGTTGAAAAGGGGGGGAGTCACCAAGAGACCCAGTACTTC
CSVEKGGSHQETQYF
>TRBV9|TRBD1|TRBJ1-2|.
TGTGCCAGCAGCGCCCAGACAGGGCTATATGGCTACACCTTC
CASSAQTGLYGYTF
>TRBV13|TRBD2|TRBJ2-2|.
TGTGCCAGCAGCTTAGGCGCGGGAGTGAGCACCGGGGAGCTGTTTTTT
CASSLGAGVSTGELFF
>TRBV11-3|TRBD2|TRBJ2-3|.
TGTGCCAGCAGCTTAGTTGCGGGAGGAGGCGATACGCAGTATTTT
CASSLVAGGGDTQYF
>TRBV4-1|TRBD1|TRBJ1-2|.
TGCGCCAGCAGCCAGATACAGGGGGCTTATAACTATGGCTACACCTTC
CASSQIQGAYNYGYTF
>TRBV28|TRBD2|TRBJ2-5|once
TGTGCCAGCGGGGGGGACCCCAGTGGCCAAGAGACCCAGTACTTC
CASGGDPSGQETQYF
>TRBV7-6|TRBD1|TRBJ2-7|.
TGTGCCAGCAGTCCCGGGACAGGAGGGTGGGAGCAGTACTTC
CASSPGTGGWEQYF
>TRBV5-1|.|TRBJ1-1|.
TGCGCCAGCAGCCGGAGTCTCATGAACACTGAAGCTTTCTTT
CASSRSLMNTEAFF
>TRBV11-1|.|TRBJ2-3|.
TGTGCCAGCAGCCCAAGGACTCCCCGCGAGTCATTTTTGGAGTATTTT
CASSPRTPRESFLEYF
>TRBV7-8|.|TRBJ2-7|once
TGTGCCAGCAGACTGTCAGGGAGGTACGAGCAGTACTTC
CASRLSGRYEQYF
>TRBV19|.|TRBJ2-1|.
TGTGCCAGTAGTATTAGCGGAGGGCCCGTGGAGCAGTTCTTC
CASSISGGPVEQFF
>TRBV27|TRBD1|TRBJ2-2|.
TGTGCCAGCAGCTTATCTTTTCCGGGACAGGCTCGTAGGGGAACGAACACCGGGGAGCTGTTTTTT
CASSLSFPGQARRGTNTGELFF
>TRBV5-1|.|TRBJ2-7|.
TGCGCCAGCAGCTTGGACGGGGGTGCCTACGAGCAGTACTTC
CASSLDGGAYEQYF
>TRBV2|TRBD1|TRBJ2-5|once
TGTGCCAGCAGTTGGGGACAGGGGAGGGAGACCCAGTACTTC
CASSWGQGRETQYF
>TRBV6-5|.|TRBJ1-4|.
TGTGCCAGCAGAAGAGGAACTAATGAAAAACTGTTTTTT
CASRRGTNEKLFF
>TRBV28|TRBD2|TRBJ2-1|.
TGTGCCAGCAGTTCCCTTTTCCGGACTAGCGACTCCTACAATGAGCAGTTCTTC
CASSSLFRTSDSYNEQFF
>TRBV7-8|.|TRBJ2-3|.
TGTGCCAGCAGCTTAGTGGGCGGGCCTAGCCGGGATACGCAGTATTTT
CASSLVGGPSRDTQYF
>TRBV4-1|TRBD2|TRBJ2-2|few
TGCGCCAGCAGCCAAGATGGGGCTAGCGGGAGCCAGAGCCGGGAGCTGTTTTTT
CASSQDGASGSQSRELFF
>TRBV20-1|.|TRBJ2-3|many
TGCAGTGCTAGCCAGATAGATACGCAGTATTTT
CSASQIDTQYF
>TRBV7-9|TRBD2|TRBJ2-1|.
TGTGCCAGCAGCTCCGGACTAGCGGGGGGCAATGAGCAGTTCTTC
CASSSGLAGGNEQFF
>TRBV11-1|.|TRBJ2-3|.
TGTGCCAGCAGCTTAGAGGGGGGGTCGGATACGCAGTATTTT
CASSLEGGSDTQYF
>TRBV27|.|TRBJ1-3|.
TGTGCCAGCAGCTTAACAGGGTTAGGAAACACCATATATTTT
CASSLTGLGNTIYF
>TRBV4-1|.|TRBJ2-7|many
TGCGCCAGCAGCCAAGCAGAAACGTCCTACGAGCAGTACTTC
CASSQAETSYEQYF